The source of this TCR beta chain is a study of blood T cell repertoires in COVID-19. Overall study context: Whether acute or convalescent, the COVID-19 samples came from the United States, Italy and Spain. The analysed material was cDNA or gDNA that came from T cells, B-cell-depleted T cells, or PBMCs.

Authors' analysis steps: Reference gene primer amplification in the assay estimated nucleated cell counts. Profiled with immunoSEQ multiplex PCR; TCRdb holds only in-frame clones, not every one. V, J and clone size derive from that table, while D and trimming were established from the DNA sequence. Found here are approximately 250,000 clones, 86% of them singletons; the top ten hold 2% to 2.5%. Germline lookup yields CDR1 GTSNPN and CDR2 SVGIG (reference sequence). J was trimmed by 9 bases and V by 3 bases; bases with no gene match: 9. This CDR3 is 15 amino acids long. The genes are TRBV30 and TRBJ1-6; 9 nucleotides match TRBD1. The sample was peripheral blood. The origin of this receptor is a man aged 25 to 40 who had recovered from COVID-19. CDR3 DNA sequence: TGTGCCTGGAGGGATAGGACAGGGGAGGGTTCACCCCTCCACTTT. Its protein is CAWRDRTGEGSPLHF. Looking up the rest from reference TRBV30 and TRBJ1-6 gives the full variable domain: SQTIHQWPATLVQPVGSPLSLECTVEGTSNPNLYWYRQAAGRGLQLLFYSVGIGQISSEVPQNLSASRPQDRQFILSSKKLLLSDSGFYLCAWRDRTGEGSPLHFGNGTRLTVT.